The clone carrying this TCR beta chain occurred a few times. This sample was taken from a study of T cells after yellow fever vaccination. Using its own MiXCR run on the 5' RACE reads, TCRdb lists one record per CDR3 protein. The sample yields roughly 520,000 distinct CDR3 sequences, roughly a fifth seen once. The CDR3 is 16 amino acids. The V and J ends lost 2 bases and 3 bases respectively, with 14 bases between them. From germline, CDR1 is MGHRA and CDR2 YSYEKL. Sequenced material: PBMCs, taken less than 25 days after the first yellow fever vaccination. The receptor was isolated from a man between 18 and 29 years old who received the YFV17D yellow fever vaccine. The chain links TRBV4-1 to TRBJ2-1; tentatively, D is TRBD1 or TRBD2 (5 bases each). As DNA, the CDR3 is TGCGCCAGCAGCCAATGGGACCAAGGCATCTACAATGAGCAGTTCTTC. It translates to CASSQWDQGIYNEQFF.